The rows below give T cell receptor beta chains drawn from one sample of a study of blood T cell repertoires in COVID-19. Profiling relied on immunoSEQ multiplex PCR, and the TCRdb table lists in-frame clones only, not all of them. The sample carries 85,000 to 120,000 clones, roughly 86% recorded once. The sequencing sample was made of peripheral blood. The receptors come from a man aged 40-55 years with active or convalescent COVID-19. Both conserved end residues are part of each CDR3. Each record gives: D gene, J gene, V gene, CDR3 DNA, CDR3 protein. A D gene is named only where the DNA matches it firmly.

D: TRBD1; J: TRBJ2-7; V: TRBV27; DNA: TGTGCCAGCAGTCGAGGACAGGGGGCTTGGGAGCAGTACTTC; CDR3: CASSRGQGAWEQYF
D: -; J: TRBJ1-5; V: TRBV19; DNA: TGTGCCAGTAGTATAGCTGAAAAGCGGGCCCAGCATTTT; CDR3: CASSIAEKRAQHF
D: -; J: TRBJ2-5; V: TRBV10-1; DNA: TGCGCCAGCAGTGACCGCGGACAGTTGACGGGAGAGACCCAGTACTTC; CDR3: CASSDRGQLTGETQYF
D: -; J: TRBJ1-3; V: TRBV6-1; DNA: TGTGCCAGCAGTGAAGGGGCCTCCCCTGGAAACACCATATATTTT; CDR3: CASSEGASPGNTIYF
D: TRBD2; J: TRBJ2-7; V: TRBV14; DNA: TGTGCCAGCAGCCGGGGCGGGGGACCGTACGAGCAGTACTTC; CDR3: CASSRGGGPYEQYF
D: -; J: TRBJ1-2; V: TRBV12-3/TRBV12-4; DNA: TGTGCCAGCAGTGACAGGCTAGACTACACCTTC; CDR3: CASSDRLDYTF
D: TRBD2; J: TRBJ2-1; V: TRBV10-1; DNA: TGCGCCAGCAGTCCATCTCTAGCGGGGCATGAGCAGTTCTTC; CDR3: CASSPSLAGHEQFF
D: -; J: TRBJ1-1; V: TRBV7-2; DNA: TGTGCCAGCAGCTTTAGCTTGAACACTGAAGCTTTCTTT; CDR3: CASSFSLNTEAFF
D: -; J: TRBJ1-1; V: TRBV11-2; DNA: TGTGCCAGCAGCTTAGATCTCAGCAGGGTCACTGAAGCTTTCTTT; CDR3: CASSLDLSRVTEAFF
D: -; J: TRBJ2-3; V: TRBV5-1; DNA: TGCGCCAGCAGGCATGAGGGGGATAGCACAGATACGCAGTATTTT; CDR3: CASRHEGDSTDTQYF
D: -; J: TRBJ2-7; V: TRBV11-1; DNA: TGTGCCAGCACCGATCGGGGGTACGAGCAGTACTTC; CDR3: CASTDRGYEQYF